The 30 T cell receptor beta chains reported below all come from one sample, sequenced in a study of blood T cell repertoires in COVID-19. Some clones are missing from TCRdb's copy, which holds only in-frame ones; the method was immunoSEQ multiplex PCR. The data contain about 200,000 clones, around 86% of them seen just once; the ten biggest clones take up 4.4%. Sequencing was performed on peripheral blood. The receptor source for this set is a man between 45 and 60 years old with acute or convalescent COVID-19.

This chain joins TRBV5-4 and TRBJ2-1; tentative D call: TRBD2 (6 bases). The CDR3 length is 13 residues. V dropped 6 bases and J dropped 5 bases, with 12 bases sitting between them. The germline gives CDR1 SGHNT, CDR2 YYREEE (reference sequence). In nucleotides, the CDR3 is TGTGCCAGCACCTCTAGCGTGGACAATGAGCAGTTCTTC. Translated, it gives CASTSSVDNEQFF.

V gene TRBV2 combines with J gene TRBJ1-2; D is uncertain. This CDR3 contains 12 residues. The V and J ends lost 5 bases and 8 bases respectively, with 12 bases between them. Looked up from germline, CDR1 is SNHLY and CDR2 is FYNNEI. The CDR3 reads CASSLGLGGYTF. DNA for the CDR3: TGTGCCAGCAGTCTGGGCCTTGGGGGCTACACCTTC.

This clone has a single count. The chain links TRBV11-2 to TRBJ1-6, with TRBD1 identical over 7 bases. With V trimmed by 5 bases and J by 10 bases, 5 bases remained unmatched. The germline V gene encodes CDR1 SGHAT and CDR2 FQNNGV. CDR3 size: 13 residues. Here the CDR3 reads CASSRDRLSPLHF. CDR3 nucleotide sequence: TGTGCCAGCAGCCGGGACAGATTATCACCCCTCCACTTT. Together with reference TRBV11-2 and TRBJ1-6, the CDR3 gives the full variable domain: EAGVAQSPRYKIIEKRQSVAFWCNPISGHATLYWYQQILGQGPKLLIQFQNNGVVDDSQLPKDRFSAERLKGVDSTLKIQPAKLEDSAVYLCASSRDRLSPLHFGNGTRLTVT.

The chain has TRBV6-1 and TRBJ1-3, with a possible D match to TRBD1 (5 bases). V lost 0 bases and J lost 0, with 12 bases in between. CDR3 length: 17 residues. CDR1 MNHNS and CDR2 SASEGT come from the germline V gene. Here the CDR3 DNA reads TGTGCCAGCAGTGAAGCAGCCGAGGGACTCTCTGGAAACACCATATATTTT. It translates to CASSEAAEGLSGNTIYF.

V is TRBV7-9 and J is TRBJ1-4; D perhaps matches TRBD1 (5 bases). The CDR3 runs 17 residues. Germline CDR1 reads SEHNR; CDR2 reads FQNEAQ (reference sequence). Trimming pared 1 base from V and 2 bases from J, leaving 14 bases between. Written as DNA, the CDR3 is TGTGCCAGCAGCTTAGGCGGGGCCCCCCCGACTAATGAAAAACTGTTTTTT. Its protein is CASSLGGAPPTNEKLFF.

The chain is built from TRBV6-5 and TRBJ2-2, with 9 bases fitting TRBD1. Germline values: CDR1 MNHEY, CDR2 SVGAGI. The CDR3 length is 14 residues. Losses at the gene ends were 7 bases for V and 1 base for J; bases not matched to a gene: 1. CDR3 bases: TGTGCCAGCAAGGGACAGGGGAACACCGGGGAGCTGTTTTTT. This sequence encodes CASKGQGNTGELFF.

In this sample, this clone turned up once. The J gene is TRBJ1-2, the V gene TRBV6-5; 10 positions match TRBD1. Germline loops: CDR1 MNHEY, CDR2 SVGAGI. The CDR3 extends over 14 amino acids. J lost 6 bases, V lost 2 bases, and 3 bases had no gene match. CDR3 bases: TGTGCCAGCAGTTACACGGGACAGGGGAATGGCTACACCTTC. Its protein is CASSYTGQGNGYTF.

This clone was detected only a few times. The chain couples TRBV9 to TRBJ1-6, with unresolved D. The CDR3 covers 17 residues. Germline CDR1 and CDR2: SGDLS and YYNGEE. V was trimmed by 3 bases and J by 0 bases, leaving 13 bases between them. CDR3 DNA: TGTGCCAGCAGCGAATATGTGGGGAGCTCCTATAATTCACCCCTCCACTTT. Encoded protein: CASSEYVGSSYNSPLHF.

The chain recombines TRBV5-1 with TRBJ2-7, with TRBD2 matching over 9 bases. The CDR3 loop spans 15 amino acids. The germline V gene has CDR1 SGHRS and CDR2 YFSETQ. The trim removed 4 bases at V and 2 bases at J, leaving 7 bases unmatched. The CDR3 DNA is TGCGCCAGCAGCCCCGGGACTAGCAGCGCCTACGAGCAGTACTTC. Translated, it gives CASSPGTSSAYEQYF. The full variable domain, completed using reference TRBV5-1 and TRBJ2-7, is KAGVTQTPRYLIKTRGQQVTLSCSPISGHRSVSWYQQTPGQGLQFLFEYFSETQRNKGNFPGRFSGRQFSNSRSEMNVSTLELGDSALYLCASSPGTSSAYEQYFGPGTRLTVT.

The V call is TRBV4-2, the J call TRBJ2-1; the match to TRBD2 covers 8 bases. V was pared by 3 bases and J by 0 bases, with 7 bases of the junction left unmatched. The CDR3 has 17 amino acids. Germline V gives CDR1 LGHNA, CDR2 YNFKEQ. CDR3 in amino acids: CASSHQLADYSYNEQFF. CDR3 sequence (DNA): TGTGCCAGCAGCCACCAACTAGCGGACTACTCCTACAATGAGCAGTTCTTC.

This chain connects TRBV3-1 (or the pseudogene TRBV3-2) to TRBJ1-2, with D perhaps matching TRBD1 (6 bases). Germline lookup yields CDR1 LGHDT and CDR2 YNNKEL (reference sequence). CDR3 length: 15 amino acids. V lost 1 base and J lost 4, with 13 bases in between. CDR3 in amino acids: CASSQGQGNGYGYTF. The CDR3 region has the DNA TGTGCCAGCAGCCAAGGCCAGGGGAACGGCTATGGCTACACCTTC.

The chain employs TRBV12-3 or TRBV12-4 and TRBJ1-2; no definite D call. CDR3 length: 13 amino acids. The V end was cut by 6 bases, the J end by 6 bases, with 14 bases between. The CDR3 spells CASSRRVHHGYTF. In DNA, the CDR3 is TGTGCCAGCAGCCGCCGGGTACATCATGGCTACACCTTC.

This chain uses TRBV3-1 (or the pseudogene TRBV3-2) with TRBJ2-7; maybe TRBD2 (6 bases). V dropped 4 bases and J dropped 7 bases, with 26 bases sitting between them. The CDR3 runs 17 residues. The germline V gene has CDR1 LGHDT and CDR2 YNNKEL (reference sequence). CDR3 sequence reads: CASSPDVLGTSLKEQYF. The CDR3 nucleotides are TGTGCCAGCAGCCCCGACGTGCTAGGGACTTCGCTGAAAGAGCAGTACTTC.

This chain joins TRBV18 and TRBJ1-2; 8 positions agree with TRBD1. Germline-derived CDR1 and CDR2 are KGHSH and LQKENI. The CDR3 is 13 amino acids. J was trimmed by 6 bases and V by 5 bases; bases with no gene match: 5. As DNA, the CDR3 is TGTGCCAGCTCAGAGCGACAGGGGCATGGCTACACCTTC. Its translation: CASSERQGHGYTF.

The rearrangement links TRBV6-5 to TRBJ1-4, with 8 nucleotides matching TRBD1. With 10 bases clipped from V and 8 bases from J, the junction kept 12 bases outside the gene matches. The CDR3 length is 14 residues. The V gene's germline CDR1 is MNHEY and CDR2 SVGAGI. The CDR3 sequence: CATRPGTGGEKLFF. CDR3 bases: TGTGCCACCAGACCGGGGACAGGCGGAGAAAAACTGTTTTTT.

For the CDR3, the DNA is TGTGCCAGCAGCGGGATCGGGACTGTGAACACTGAAGCTTTCTTT. Protein product: CASSGIGTVNTEAFF. The V and J genes are TRBV6-5 and TRBJ1-1; possibly TRBD1 for D (5 bases). The V gene's germline CDR1 is MNHEY and CDR2 SVGAGI. This CDR3 region has 15 residues. With 6 bases removed from V and 0 bases from J, the gap between germline ends came to 14 bases.

The chain recombines TRBV2 with TRBJ1-5; TRBD1 matches at 7 bases. This CDR3 is built from 14 residues. V dropped 6 bases and J dropped 5; count of bases not matched to a gene: 7. In germline, CDR1 is SNHLY, CDR2 FYNNEI. The CDR3 bases are TGTGCCAGCAGGGTGGAAAGGGGGCATCAGCCCCAGCATTTT. This encodes CASRVERGHQPQHF.

This chain links TRBV5-1 with TRBJ2-3; 7 nucleotides agree with TRBD1. The CDR3 loop spans 14 amino acids. The germline V gene encodes CDR1 SGHRS and CDR2 YFSETQ. Unmatched junction bases numbered 5, after V lost 2 bases and J lost 5 bases. CDR3 region: CASSLQGRGDTQYF. The CDR3 region has the DNA TGCGCCAGCAGCTTACAGGGGAGAGGAGATACGCAGTATTTT.

This chain joins TRBV27 and TRBJ1-6; D is unresolved. V lost 7 bases, J lost 6 bases, and 10 bases lay in between. The CDR3 contains 13 residues. Per the germline V gene, CDR1 is MNHEY and CDR2 is SMNVEV (reference sequence). The CDR3 here is CASMRPPNSPLHF. In nucleotides, the CDR3 is TGTGCCAGCATGCGGCCGCCTAATTCACCCCTCCACTTT.

The V and J genes are TRBV19 and TRBJ2-2; D is uncertain. The CDR3 spans 16 residues. Germline V gene data show CDR1 as LNHDA and CDR2 as SQIVND (reference sequence). V lost 3 bases and J lost 5, with 16 bases in between. This CDR3 is CASSIGLAGPTGELFF. CDR3 coding DNA: TGTGCCAGTAGTATCGGGTTGGCCGGCCCTACCGGGGAGCTGTTTTTT. The variable domain in full, completed from reference TRBV19 and TRBJ2-2, reads DGGITQSPKYLFRKEGQNVTLSCEQNLNHDAMYWYRQDPGQGLRLIYYSQIVNDFQKGDIAEGYSVSREKKESFPLTVTSAQKNPTAFYLCASSIGLAGPTGELFFGEGSRLTVL.

The sample holds one count of this clone. V usage is TRBV27 and J usage is TRBJ1-2; D call uncertain. Germline CDR1 and CDR2: MNHEY and SMNVEV (reference sequence). Trimming removed 3 bases at V and 4 bases at J, with 18 bases between. This CDR3 is 16 amino acids long. The CDR3 loop reads CASSLLFGGSVYGYTF. As DNA, the CDR3 is TGTGCCAGCAGTTTGTTGTTCGGTGGCAGCGTCTATGGCTACACCTTC.

V gene TRBV19 combines with J gene TRBJ1-2; 9 bases are a match to TRBD1. V was pared by 8 bases and J by 3 bases, with 13 bases of the junction left unmatched. The CDR3 is 16 residues long. Germline lookup yields CDR1 LNHDA and CDR2 SQIVND (reference sequence). DNA of the CDR3: TGTGCCAGTCGTTTACTTGGGGACAGGGAAGACTATGGCTACACCTTC. Translating gives CASRLLGDREDYGYTF.

In this sample, this clone turned up once. This chain links TRBV4-1 with TRBJ1-2; perhaps TRBD1 as D (6 bases). The CDR3 sequence is 15 residues long. The V gene's germline CDR1 is MGHRA and CDR2 YSYEKL. V was pared by 0 bases and J by 8 bases, with 16 bases between. The CDR3 protein is CASSQERGGMIGYTF. The DNA for the CDR3 is TGCGCCAGCAGCCAAGAGAGGGGGGGAATGATAGGCTACACCTTC.

The chain recombines TRBV5-1 with TRBJ2-2; 10 nucleotides line up with TRBD1. V lost 4 bases to trimming and J lost 5 bases; unmatched junction nucleotides: 8. Per the germline V gene, CDR1 is SGHRS and CDR2 is YFSETQ. The CDR3 is 16 amino acids. The CDR3 DNA sequence: TGCGCCAGCAGCCCACCCGGGACAGGGGTTACCGGGGAGCTGTTTTTT. Translated: CASSPPGTGVTGELFF.

This clone was observed a few times. The rearrangement joins TRBV11-2 to TRBJ2-7, with unresolved D. Trimming left V 1 base short and J 0 bases short, with 4 bases between. CDR1 and CDR2 from the germline V gene are SGHAT and FQNNGV. The CDR3 is 13 residues long. The CDR3 here is CASSLGSSYEQYF. Written as DNA, the CDR3 is TGTGCCAGCAGCTTAGGCAGCTCCTACGAGCAGTACTTC.

The chain links TRBV11-2 to TRBJ1-1; D ambiguous. With 3 bases removed from V and 0 bases from J, the gap between germline ends came to 5 bases. There are 13 residues in the CDR3. Germline loops: CDR1 SGHAT, CDR2 FQNNGV. CDR3 in DNA: TGTGCCAGCAGCTTGGGCCTGAACACTGAAGCTTTCTTT. This translates into CASSLGLNTEAFF. The full variable domain, its missing parts supplied by reference TRBV11-2 and TRBJ1-1, is EAGVAQSPRYKIIEKRQSVAFWCNPISGHATLYWYQQILGQGPKLLIQFQNNGVVDDSQLPKDRFSAERLKGVDSTLKIQPAKLEDSAVYLCASSLGLNTEAFFGQGTRLTVV.

The CDR3 DNA reads as TGTGCCAGCAGCGCTAGAAGCACCGGGGAGCTGTTTTTT. Protein sequence: CASSARSTGELFF. This chain connects TRBV7-2 to TRBJ2-2; D is ambiguous. V was trimmed by 5 bases and J by 4 bases, leaving 8 bases between them. This CDR3 has 13 residues. Germline V lookup: CDR1 SGHTA, CDR2 FQGNSA.

This clone was recorded only once. The CDR3 reads CASSPRTGGFTEAFF. Written as DNA, the CDR3 is TGCGCCAGCAGTCCCCGGACAGGGGGCTTCACTGAAGCTTTCTTT. This chain joins TRBV10-1 and TRBJ1-1; 11 bases fit TRBD1. The CDR3 runs to 15 residues. CDR1 and CDR2 from the germline V gene are WNHNN and SYGVQD (reference sequence). Trimming cost V 5 bases and J 4 bases; bases outside gene matches: 6.

J is TRBJ1-5 and V is TRBV10-3; D is possibly TRBD1 (6 bases). The CDR3 runs 13 residues. The ends were cut back, 3 bases at V and 7 bases at J, with 10 bases in the middle. The germline CDR1 and CDR2 sequences are ENHRY and SYGVKD. CDR3 sequence reads: CAISEGGEQPQHF. The DNA of the CDR3 is TGTGCCATCAGTGAAGGGGGGGAGCAGCCCCAGCATTTT.

The chain links TRBV10-2 to TRBJ1-6; 10 bases match TRBD1. Trimming at V came to 3 bases and at J to 6 bases, leaving 5 bases not matched to a gene. CDR1 WSHSY and CDR2 SAAADI come from the germline V gene. The CDR3 contains 16 residues. CDR3 sequence: CASSDPGQGGNSPLHF. In DNA form, the CDR3 reads TGCGCCAGCAGTGACCCCGGACAGGGGGGTAATTCACCCCTCCACTTT.